One and the same sample provided the 18 T cell receptor beta chains below, sequenced in a study of shared clonotypes between healthy human individuals. Only in-frame clones appear in the TCRdb table, and some are missing; sequencing was by immunoSEQ multiplex PCR. This table has approximately 2,300,000 clones, about 90% appearing once. Specimen: naive CD4+ T cells from PBMCs. Described subset: CD45RA+ positively selected. The receptors were gathered from a man between 18 and 29 years old in good health. Some clones in this sample may be carry-over from other donors' samples.

V and J are TRBV23-1 and TRBJ1-2; D not resolved. TRBV23-1 belongs to the ORF category, with a function that is uncertain. The CDR3 covers 15 residues. V lost 3 bases and J 5 bases, leaving 16 bases between the germline ends. The CDR3 reads CASSQTPSKPYGYTF. The DNA for the CDR3 is TGCGCCAGCAGTCAGACGCCGTCAAAGCCTTATGGCTACACCTTC.

This chain connects TRBV7-3 to TRBJ2-2, with D unresolved. The CDR3 spans 15 residues. With 2 bases removed from V and 7 bases from J, the gap between germline ends came to 14 bases. CDR1 SGHTA and CDR2 FQGTGA come from the germline V gene. CDR3 in amino acids: CASSLVPRLNGELFF. CDR3 bases: TGTGCCAGCAGCTTAGTTCCCCGGCTGAACGGGGAGCTGTTTTTT. Looking up the rest from reference TRBV7-3 and TRBJ2-2 gives the full variable domain: GAGVSQTPSNKVTEKGKYVELRCDPISGHTALYWYRQSLGQGPEFLIYFQGTGAADDSGLPNDRFFAVRPEGSVSTLKIQRTERGDSAVYLCASSLVPRLNGELFFGEGSRLTVL.

J is TRBJ1-3 and V is TRBV4-3, with D perhaps TRBD1 (6 bases). The V gene lost 0 bases and the J gene lost 4 bases, with 16 bases spanning the gap. The CDR3 sequence is 17 residues long. Per the germline V gene, CDR1 is LGHNA and CDR2 is YSLEER. CDR3 region: CASSQDKIGTFGNTIYF. The CDR3 DNA reads as TGCGCCAGCAGCCAAGATAAGATTGGGACATTCGGAAACACCATATATTTT.

This chain links TRBV28 with TRBJ2-3; 7 nucleotides match TRBD2. CDR1 and CDR2 (germline): MDHEN, SYDVKM. J was trimmed by 1 base and V by 6 bases; bases with no gene match: 10. The CDR3 sequence is 16 residues long. CDR3 sequence (DNA): TGTGCCAGCAGCCCCCCGGGGGGTAGGGGCACAGATACGCAGTATTTT. Its protein is CASSPPGGRGTDTQYF.

The chain is built from TRBV27 and TRBJ1-1; D uncertain. CDR3 length: 21 amino acids. Looked up from germline, CDR1 is MNHEY and CDR2 is SMNVEV (reference sequence). Trimming removed 5 bases at V and 2 bases at J, with 33 bases between. The CDR3 is CASSLIPRAGGWIPTNTEAFF. The CDR3 DNA follows: TGTGCCAGCAGTCTCATCCCCCGCGCGGGTGGATGGATCCCTACTAACACTGAAGCTTTCTTT.

This chain uses TRBV4-1 with TRBJ2-1; the match to TRBD1 covers 11 bases. V lost 5 bases to trimming and J lost 0 bases; unmatched junction nucleotides: 12. The germline CDR1 and CDR2 sequences are MGHRA and YSYEKL. The CDR3 spans 19 residues. CDR3 protein: CASSALGQGVSGSYNEQFF. CDR3 nucleotides: TGCGCCAGCAGCGCGCTGGGACAGGGGGTATCAGGCTCCTACAATGAGCAGTTCTTC.

This chain links TRBV7-2 with TRBJ2-1; tentative D call: TRBD2 (7 bases). The V gene lost 4 bases and the J gene lost 2 bases, with 12 bases spanning the gap. The CDR3 has 15 amino acids. The germline V gene has CDR1 SGHTA and CDR2 FQGNSA. The CDR3 here is CASSSSGGPYNEQFF. The CDR3 DNA follows: TGTGCCAGCAGCTCGTCCGGGGGGCCCTACAATGAGCAGTTCTTC.

The chain combines TRBV7-9 with TRBJ2-1; a possible D gene is TRBD1 (6 bases). This CDR3 comprises 13 residues. V dropped 5 bases and J dropped 9 bases, with 14 bases sitting between them. Germline lookup yields CDR1 SEHNR and CDR2 FQNEAQ (reference sequence). CDR3 DNA sequence: TGTGCCAGCAGCGGGATACAGGGCGGTGAGCAGTTCTTC. Protein sequence: CASSGIQGGEQFF.

The chain combines TRBV5-1 with TRBJ2-1; TRBD1 matches at 8 bases. CDR1 is SGHRS, CDR2 YFSETQ, per germline. This CDR3 has 15 amino acids. With V trimmed by 3 bases and J by 8 bases, 10 bases remained unmatched. The CDR3 DNA reads TGCGCCAGCAGCTCGACAGGGGCCAAAGGCGATGAGCAGTTCTTC. Its translation is CASSSTGAKGDEQFF. Variable domain in full (rest from reference TRBV5-1 and TRBJ2-1): KAGVTQTPRYLIKTRGQQVTLSCSPISGHRSVSWYQQTPGQGLQFLFEYFSETQRNKGNFPGRFSGRQFSNSRSEMNVSTLELGDSALYLCASSSTGAKGDEQFFGPGTRLTVL.

This CDR3 reads CASSMAPWGARGTEAFF. The CDR3, as DNA: TGCGCCAGCAGTATGGCCCCATGGGGGGCGCGTGGCACTGAAGCTTTCTTT. This chain joins TRBV23-1 and TRBJ1-1; weak D call: TRBD1 (6 bases). TRBV23-1 is placed among ORFs of uncertain function. This CDR3 is built from 17 residues. V was shortened by 5 bases and J by 4 bases, with 23 bases between the two germline ends.

V and J are TRBV19 and TRBJ2-1; 7 bases agree with TRBD1. The CDR3 consists of 14 residues. The trim removed 10 bases at V and 4 bases at J, leaving 10 bases unmatched. The germline CDR1 and CDR2 sequences are LNHDA and SQIVND (reference sequence). This chain's CDR3 is CATATGARYNEQFF. CDR3 DNA sequence: TGTGCCACCGCCACAGGGGCTCGGTACAATGAGCAGTTCTTC.

The chain has TRBV28 and TRBJ2-2; D perhaps matches TRBD1 (6 bases). Trimming took off 7 bases at V and 4 bases at J, with 16 bases between the two ends. Germline V lookup: CDR1 MDHEN, CDR2 SYDVKM. This CDR3 has 15 residues. CDR3 sequence (DNA): TGTGCCAGCATCCCTTACAGGGACCCCACCGGGGAGCTGTTTTTT. It encodes CASIPYRDPTGELFF.

The chain combines TRBV5-4 with TRBJ2-3, with no clear D. The V gene's germline CDR1 is SGHNT and CDR2 YYREEE (reference sequence). The V end was cut by 3 bases, the J end by 4 bases, with 21 bases between. The CDR3 is 17 amino acids. This CDR3 is CASSSTRLSGSADTQYF. CDR3 sequence (DNA): TGTGCCAGCAGCTCGACCAGATTGAGTGGGTCCGCAGATACGCAGTATTTT.

The rearrangement links TRBV7-2 to TRBJ2-2; 7 bases are a match to TRBD2. In germline, CDR1 is SGHTA, CDR2 FQGNSA. The CDR3 is made up of 15 amino acids. Trimming took 2 bases from V and 5 from J; bases not matched to a gene: 5. CDR3 loop: CASSLSGTKTGELFF. The CDR3 nucleotides read TGTGCCAGCAGCTTAAGTGGGACTAAAACCGGGGAGCTGTTTTTT.

This rearrangement joins TRBV27 to TRBJ1-1; D is undetermined. V shed 5 bases and J shed 5 bases, with 9 bases lying between them. The CDR3 is 12 amino acids. Germline assignment: CDR1 MNHEY and CDR2 SMNVEV (reference sequence). CDR3 in amino acids: CASSGRETEAFF. The DNA for the CDR3 is TGTGCCAGCAGTGGAAGGGAAACTGAAGCTTTCTTT.

This clone turned up a few times. This rearrangement joins TRBV29-1 to TRBJ1-1; D gene uncertain. V lost 4 bases and J lost 7, with 10 bases in between. CDR1 and CDR2 (germline): SQVTM, ANQGSEA. The CDR3 is made up of 11 amino acids. In nucleotides, the CDR3 is TGCAGCGTTGTTCCGGCCGGTGAAGCTTTCTTT. This translates into CSVVPAGEAFF.

This clone was seen a handful of times. This sequence joins TRBV6-1 and TRBJ2-1; a possible D gene is TRBD2 (6 bases). V lost 2 bases and J lost 4, with 15 bases in between. This CDR3 has 16 amino acids. CDR1 is MNHNS, CDR2 SASEGT, per germline. Written as DNA, the CDR3 is TGTGCCAGCAGTGAATCTCCGGGACTTGATTACAATGAGCAGTTCTTC. It encodes CASSESPGLDYNEQFF.

This chain joins TRBV19 and TRBJ1-1; D unclear. V lost 2 bases and J lost 5, with 6 bases in between. Germline-derived CDR1 and CDR2 are LNHDA and SQIVND (reference sequence). The CDR3 sequence is 12 residues long. CDR3 DNA sequence: TGTGCCAGTAGTATAACGGGGACTGAAGCTTTCTTT. It is translated as CASSITGTEAFF.